These 18 T cell receptor beta chains were all obtained from the same sample, sequenced in a study of blood T cells in healthy people across ages. The second PCR ran roughly 6 to 12 cycles with a sample-barcoded 5' primer and J-beta primers. TCRdb passed the 5' RACE reads through MiXCR, listing each CDR3 protein once. The sample records 550,000 to 750,000 distinct CDR3 sequences, under 25% being singletons. Sequencing input: blood. These receptors were obtained from an older man in good health.

This clonotype has only a few counts. V is TRBV24-1 and J is TRBJ2-3; 9 bases fit TRBD1. Trimming at V came to 5 bases and at J to 2 bases, leaving 10 bases not matched to a gene. Germline CDR1 KGHDR, CDR2 SFDVKD. CDR3 length equals 17 residues. DNA of the CDR3: TGTGCCACCAGTGGCCACAGGGGGCGAGGAGCCACAGATACGCAGTATTTT. Amino acids: CATSGHRGRGATDTQYF.

About this clonotype itself: The germline gene is not matched at one end of the junction; a read error may be the cause. This sequence joins TRBV2 and TRBJ2-3; TRBD2 might be the D (6 bases). Germline loops: CDR1 SNHLY, CDR2 FYNNEI. The CDR3 has 12 residues. CDR3: CAGSGLADTQYF. Written as DNA, the CDR3 is TGTGCCGGCAGCGGGTTGGCAGATACGCAGTATTTT.

In DNA form, the CDR3 reads TGTGCCACCAGTGAGCGTCGGGAATCCACAGATACGCAGTATTTT. It codes for CATSERRESTDTQYF. The rearrangement joins TRBV24-1 to TRBJ2-3; a weak D match, TRBD2 (5 bases). CDR1 and CDR2 (germline): KGHDR, SFDVKD. V was shortened by 4 bases and J by 2 bases, with 12 bases between the two germline ends. The length of the CDR3 is 15 residues.

This chain joins TRBV6-6 and TRBJ2-3; D not certain. The V and J ends lost 0 bases and 6 bases respectively, with 10 bases between them. This CDR3 spans 14 amino acids. Germline CDR1 MNHNY, CDR2 SVGAGI (reference sequence). CDR3 DNA sequence: TGTGCCAGCAGTTACTCGAACGACCAGGATACGCAGTATTTT. Amino acid sequence: CASSYSNDQDTQYF.

This clonotype was seen only a few times. The chain joins TRBV5-1 to TRBJ1-2; 8 bases align to TRBD1. The trim removed 4 bases at V and 6 bases at J, leaving 5 bases unmatched. This CDR3 comprises 13 residues. CDR1 and CDR2 from the germline V gene are SGHRS and YFSETQ. CDR3 sequence reads: CASSTATGDGYTF. As DNA, the CDR3 is TGCGCCAGCAGCACCGCGACAGGGGATGGCTACACCTTC.

The chain combines TRBV5-4 with TRBJ2-2; 8 nucleotides agree with TRBD2. This CDR3 comprises 16 residues. Germline trimming cut 3 bases from V and 5 bases from J; bases unmatched to any gene: 9. CDR1 is SGHNT, CDR2 YYREEE, per germline (reference sequence). The CDR3 DNA follows: TGTGCCAGCAGCTGGGGACTAGTTGGGCGGACCGGGGAGCTGTTTTTT. Its protein product is CASSWGLVGRTGELFF.

This clonotype was seen a handful of times. The chain employs TRBV20-1 and TRBJ2-1, with TRBD1 matching over 9 bases. The J call could be wrong; TRBJ2-5 is a better fit for the DNA end. CDR1 and CDR2 (germline): DFQATT, SNEGSKA (reference sequence). This CDR3 region has 13 residues. In DNA, the CDR3 is TGCAGTGCTAAATCTGACAGGGGGGAGACCCAGTACTTC. Translation: CSAKSDRGETQYF.

The sample holds many counts of this clonotype. The chain uses TRBV29-1 and TRBJ2-3; D is tentatively TRBD1 or TRBD2 (5 bases each). The CDR3 is 12 residues long. From germline, CDR1 is SQVTM and CDR2 ANQGSEA. Trimming cost V 4 bases and J 1 base, with 6 bases left between them. The CDR3 DNA follows: TGCAGCGTTGGGGACGGCACAGATACGCAGTATTTT. Translation gives CSVGDGTDTQYF.

The chain employs TRBV2 and TRBJ2-7, with 7 bases fitting TRBD1. Germline V gene data show CDR1 as SNHLY and CDR2 as FYNNEI. This CDR3 comprises 15 residues. The V and J ends lost 5 bases and 0 bases, in that order; junction bases with no gene match: 7. CDR3 DNA sequence: TGTGCCAGCAGTCGACAGGGTGGTAGCTCCTACGAGCAGTACTTC. Residues: CASSRQGGSSYEQYF.

Only a few counts were recorded for this clonotype. The chain links TRBV12-3 or TRBV12-4 to TRBJ2-1; 11 positions agree with TRBD2. V dropped 1 base and J dropped 5; count of bases not matched to a gene: 13. The CDR3 totals 19 residues. CDR3 sequence reads: CASSLEIRVAGGKDNEQFF. The CDR3 nucleotides read TGTGCCAGCAGTTTAGAAATACGCGTAGCGGGAGGGAAGGACAATGAGCAGTTCTTC.

This clonotype has more than one count but fewer than ten. A much bigger clone sits one base away, suggesting this may be a read error. The chain is built from TRBV4-2 and TRBJ2-3, with D unresolved. Germline lookup yields CDR1 LGHNA and CDR2 YNFKEQ. The CDR3 sequence is 14 residues long. The CDR3 DNA reads TGTGCCGGCAGCCAAGGCGACTCGACAGATACGCAGTATTTT. Its translation is CAGSQGDSTDTQYF.

The CDR3 DNA reads as TGCGCCAGCAGCTCCGGAGGACTAGCGGGAGAGGAGACCCAGTACTTC. This sequence encodes CASSSGGLAGEETQYF. This sequence joins TRBV5-1 and TRBJ2-5, with 13 bases lining up with TRBD2. CDR3 length: 16 residues. V shed 3 bases and J 5 bases; nucleotides not matched to a gene: 7. CDR1 and CDR2 from the germline V gene are SGHRS and YFSETQ. Complete variable domain (other parts from reference TRBV5-1 and TRBJ2-5): KAGVTQTPRYLIKTRGQQVTLSCSPISGHRSVSWYQQTPGQGLQFLFEYFSETQRNKGNFPGRFSGRQFSNSRSEMNVSTLELGDSALYLCASSSGGLAGEETQYFGPGTRLLVL.

The chain combines TRBV5-1 with TRBJ1-3; 7 bases are shared with TRBD1. CDR1 is SGHRS, CDR2 YFSETQ, per germline. The junction had 2 bases not matched to a gene; V was cut back by 0 bases and J by 2 bases. There are 15 residues in the CDR3. CDR3 in DNA: TGCGCCAGCAGCTTGGAAGGGGGCACTGGAAACACCATATATTTT. Translating gives CASSLEGGTGNTIYF.

This clonotype was detected a few times. V and J are TRBV7-8 and TRBJ2-3; 10 bases fit TRBD1. The CDR3 is 15 amino acids. Germline-derived CDR1 and CDR2 are SGHVS and FQNEAQ. V dropped 8 bases and J dropped 8; count of bases not matched to a gene: 13. Written as DNA, the CDR3 is TGTGCCAGCCAGCTCCCGGGACAGGGGTGGGGTACGCAGTATTTT. It is translated as CASQLPGQGWGTQYF.

This clonotype was seen a few times. The chain has TRBV9 and TRBJ1-6; D ambiguous. This CDR3 contains 13 residues. V gave up 3 bases and J gave up 8 bases, with 9 bases separating them. In germline, CDR1 is SGDLS, CDR2 YYNGEE. CDR3 DNA sequence: TGTGCCAGCAGCGCCGTAATCGATTCACCCCTCCACTTT. Encoded protein: CASSAVIDSPLHF.

The chain combines TRBV12-3 or TRBV12-4 with TRBJ2-2; 13 bases match TRBD2. CDR3 size: 17 residues. Trimming at V came to 5 bases and at J to 5 bases, leaving 8 bases not matched to a gene. The CDR3 nucleotides read TGTGCCAGCAGTCCCGCCGGACTAGCGGGAGTTACCGGGGAGCTGTTTTTT. The encoded protein is CASSPAGLAGVTGELFF.

The chain joins TRBV28 to TRBJ2-2; a possible D gene is TRBD2 (6 bases). This CDR3 contains 15 residues. Germline V lookup: CDR1 MDHEN, CDR2 SYDVKM. V dropped 2 bases and J dropped 4 bases, with 11 bases sitting between them. CDR3: CASSLKRVITGELFF. CDR3 nucleotides: TGTGCCAGCAGTTTAAAGCGGGTTATCACCGGGGAGCTGTTTTTT. Filled out from reference TRBV28 and TRBJ2-2, the complete variable domain reads DVKVTQSSRYLVKRTGEKVFLECVQDMDHENMFWYRQDPGLGLRLIYFSYDVKMKEKGDIPEGYSVSREKKERFSLILESASTNQTSMYLCASSLKRVITGELFFGEGSRLTVL.

This clonotype has a handful of counts. The rearrangement links TRBV20-1 to TRBJ2-5; D might be TRBD2 (7 bases). V was shortened by 3 bases and J by 6 bases, with 14 bases between the two germline ends. The CDR3 sequence is 13 residues long. Germline loops: CDR1 DFQATT, CDR2 SNEGSKA (reference sequence). This CDR3 reads CSASDGGAKTQYF. CDR3 sequence (DNA): TGCAGTGCTAGTGATGGGGGGGCAAAGACCCAGTACTTC.